These 28 T cell receptor beta chains share one sample of origin, sequenced in a study of regulatory T cells in long-lasting Graves disease. iRepertoire HTBI primers and Arm-PCR of CDR3 regions built TCR beta libraries. TCRdb reanalysed the multiplex PCR reads using MiXCR and keeps one entry per CDR3 protein. The sample contains over 500,000 distinct CDR3 sequences, 16% of which appear only once. Time point given: newly diagnosed GD, antithyroid drugs for less than 3 months. RNA from PBMCs was the source of the TCR library. The same sample was also studied in work on T cells in Graves' hyperthyroidism and ophthalmopathy.

Here the sequenced sample was peripheral blood mononuclear cells (PBMCs), taken at new diagnosis, from a patient treated with antithyroid drugs. Receptors were obtained from a man younger than 35 with Graves disease.

This clonotype has at least ten counts. The rearrangement joins TRBV28 to TRBJ2-5; tentative D call: TRBD2 (6 bases). The CDR3 covers 17 residues. Per the germline V gene, CDR1 is MDHEN and CDR2 is SYDVKM. V shed 4 bases and J shed 4 bases, with 22 bases lying between them. This chain's CDR3 is CASSSSLEGRRRETQYF. In nucleotides, the CDR3 is TGTGCCAGCAGTTCATCCCTAGAGGGGAGGAGGCGAGAGACCCAGTACTTC.

This clonotype was detected many times. CDR3 DNA: TGTGCCTGGAGTGACCGGGGCCCTAATCAGCCCCAGCATTTT. Its translation: CAWSDRGPNQPQHF. The rearrangement joins TRBV30 to TRBJ1-5, with D possibly TRBD1 on 5 matching bases. Germline values: CDR1 GTSNPN, CDR2 SVGIG (reference sequence). The CDR3 covers 14 residues. Trimming took 1 base from V and 4 from J, leaving 11 bases between them.

The chain has TRBV5-1 and TRBJ2-4; D may be TRBD2 (5 bases). CDR3 length: 15 amino acids. Per the germline V gene, CDR1 is SGHRS and CDR2 is YFSETQ. The ends were cut back, 4 bases at V and 2 bases at J, with 13 bases in the middle. CDR3 in amino acids: CASSPLGATKNIQYF. CDR3 coding DNA: TGCGCCAGCAGCCCCCTGGGAGCCACCAAAAACATTCAGTACTTC.

The rearrangement links TRBV28 to TRBJ2-3; D perhaps matches TRBD2 (5 bases). Germline CDR1 is MDHEN and CDR2 is SYDVKM. This CDR3 spans 15 amino acids. With 7 bases removed from V and 2 bases from J, the gap between germline ends came to 16 bases. The CDR3 DNA reads TGTGCCAGCAACATGGGAGCAGCTACCACAGATACGCAGTATTTT. Translation gives CASNMGAATTDTQYF.

The CDR3 sequence: CASSVELGYEQYF. DNA for the CDR3: TGTGCCAGCAGCGTAGAACTGGGGTACGAGCAGTACTTC. The chain couples TRBV9 to TRBJ2-7; D not certain. Germline CDR1 reads SGDLS; CDR2 reads YYNGEE. V lost 0 bases and J 4 bases, leaving 8 bases between the germline ends. The CDR3 totals 13 residues.

This clonotype was seen only once. J is TRBJ1-5 and V is TRBV6-2 or TRBV6-3; D not resolved. Germline assignment: CDR1 MNHEY and CDR2 SVGEGT. The V gene lost 5 bases and the J gene lost 4 bases, with 27 bases spanning the gap. The CDR3 has 19 residues. CDR3 in DNA: TGTGCCAGCAGTGATAGTGTGAGCTGGGAAGCAAGTGTAAATCAGCCCCAGCATTTT. As protein: CASSDSVSWEASVNQPQHF.

This clonotype was counted between two and nine times. J is TRBJ2-7 and V is TRBV19, with unresolved D. The CDR3 loop spans 13 amino acids. Germline loops: CDR1 LNHDA, CDR2 SQIVND (reference sequence). Trimming stripped 9 bases from V and 2 bases from J, with 14 bases between. The CDR3 reads CASSYDRTYEQYF. In DNA, the CDR3 is TGTGCCAGCAGTTACGATCGGACCTACGAGCAGTACTTC.

This clonotype was observed at least ten times. J is TRBJ1-1 and V is TRBV3-1; 7 nucleotides line up with TRBD1. The CDR3 totals 18 residues. The germline V gene encodes CDR1 LGHDT and CDR2 YNNKEL (reference sequence). J was trimmed by 0 bases and V by 0 bases; bases with no gene match: 10. The CDR3 nucleotides read TGTGCCAGCAGCCAAGATCGGCCAGGGGGTTTAATGAACACTGAAGCTTTCTTT. This encodes CASSQDRPGGLMNTEAFF.

This clonotype was seen a few times. The rearrangement links TRBV5-1 to TRBJ2-1; 8 bases align to TRBD1. The V segment lost 5 bases and the J segment 2 bases; nucleotides outside the gene matches: 6. The CDR3 spans 15 residues. Germline CDR1 reads SGHRS; CDR2 reads YFSETQ. CDR3 sequence (DNA): TGCGCCAGCAGTATGACAGGGGTAGCCTACAATGAGCAGTTCTTC. Translated: CASSMTGVAYNEQFF.

The chain employs TRBV10-3 and TRBJ1-6, with TRBD1 as a possible D gene (5 bases). V was cut by 6 bases and J by 5 bases, with 11 bases left in between. Germline V CDR1 and CDR2: ENHRY, SYGVKD. CDR3 length equals 14 residues. CDR3 coding DNA: TGTGCCATCAGGGGGGACGGCCATAATTCACCCCTCCACTTT. Translation: CAIRGDGHNSPLHF.

This clonotype was observed at least ten times. The chain uses TRBV5-6 and TRBJ2-1, with TRBD2 matching over 14 bases. The CDR3 is 17 residues long. With V trimmed by 4 bases and J by 4 bases, 7 bases remained unmatched. Germline values: CDR1 SGHDT, CDR2 YYEEEE. The CDR3 sequence: CASSPGTSGSVYNEQFF. CDR3 DNA sequence: TGTGCCAGCAGCCCCGGGACTAGCGGGAGTGTTTACAATGAGCAGTTCTTC.

This clonotype was detected many times. This sequence joins TRBV27 and TRBJ2-1, with D perhaps matching TRBD1 or TRBD2 (5 bases each). CDR3 size: 20 residues. In germline, CDR1 is MNHEY, CDR2 SMNVEV (reference sequence). V lost 4 bases and J 0 bases, leaving 25 bases between the germline ends. CDR3 loop: CASSYLSGDRLDRSYNEQFF. The CDR3 DNA reads TGTGCCAGCAGTTATCTGTCTGGGGACCGACTGGACCGCTCCTACAATGAGCAGTTCTTC.

This clonotype was detected ten times or more. V gene TRBV27 combines with J gene TRBJ1-1, with D possibly matching TRBD1 (5 bases). Trimming shortened V by 10 bases and J by 4 bases, and 16 bases separated the two germline ends. The germline V gene has CDR1 MNHEY and CDR2 SMNVEV (reference sequence). The length of the CDR3 is 13 residues. The CDR3 DNA reads as TGTGCCACCATCCCTTGGGGGGGCACTGAAGCTTTCTTT. Translated, it gives CATIPWGGTEAFF.

This clonotype appeared many times. The V and J genes are TRBV28 and TRBJ2-7; either TRBD1 or TRBD2 may supply D (6 bases each). Trimming removed 7 bases at V and 6 bases at J, with 13 bases between. Germline loops: CDR1 MDHEN, CDR2 SYDVKM. There are 12 residues in the CDR3. The CDR3 coding sequence is TGTGCCAGCACCATAGGGGGGTCCGAGCAGTACTTC. This encodes CASTIGGSEQYF.

The chain couples TRBV10-3 to TRBJ2-7; 13 bases match TRBD2. The CDR3 is 16 residues long. The V gene's germline CDR1 is ENHRY and CDR2 SYGVKD. The CDR3 DNA follows: TGTTCACGCTGGGGGGGACTAGCGGGGACTACCTACGAGCAGTACTTC. Its protein is CSRWGGLAGTTYEQYF.

This clonotype was counted many times. The V call is TRBV28, the J call TRBJ2-3, with D tentatively TRBD1 or TRBD2 (7 bases each). The CDR3 length is 15 residues. V was cut by 6 bases and J by 5 bases, with 18 bases left in between. The germline V gene encodes CDR1 MDHEN and CDR2 SYDVKM. The CDR3 sequence is CASSSVGGGGDTQYF. In nucleotides, the CDR3 is TGTGCCAGCAGCTCGGTGGGAGGGGGCGGAGATACGCAGTATTTT.

A few counts support this clonotype. V usage is TRBV7-9 and J usage is TRBJ1-1; a possible D gene is TRBD1 (5 bases). V was pared by 1 base and J by 3 bases, with 15 bases between. Germline loops: CDR1 SEHNR, CDR2 FQNEAQ (reference sequence). The CDR3 runs 16 residues. The DNA of the CDR3 is TGTGCCAGCAGCTTAGTCGTCGGGGGATTGGACACTGAAGCTTTCTTT. It specifies CASSLVVGGLDTEAFF.

This clonotype was counted a single time. The chain combines TRBV2 with TRBJ2-3, with D maybe TRBD1 (6 bases). Germline-derived CDR1 and CDR2 are SNHLY and FYNNEI. V lost 6 bases to trimming and J lost 6 bases, with 10 bases between them. CDR3 length: 12 amino acids. CDR3 sequence (DNA): TGTGCCAGCAGCGAGGGACATGATACGCAGTATTTT. Its translation: CASSEGHDTQYF.

V is TRBV12-3 or TRBV12-4 and J is TRBJ1-5, with TRBD1 matching 8 bases. The junction had 3 bases not matched to a gene; V was cut back by 5 bases and J by 3 bases. This CDR3 has 14 amino acids. The CDR3 coding sequence is TGTGCCAGCAGTACGGGACAGGTCAATCAGCCCCAGCATTTT. It codes for CASSTGQVNQPQHF.

This clonotype was observed at least ten times. The gene calls are TRBV30 and TRBJ1-2; D is unresolved. V was shortened by 3 bases and J by 10 bases, with 18 bases between the two germline ends. This CDR3 region has 13 residues. The germline CDR1 and CDR2 sequences are GTSNPN and SVGIG (reference sequence). The chain's CDR3 is CAWSPRERIDYTF. CDR3 in DNA: TGTGCCTGGAGCCCGCGGGAGAGGATCGACTACACCTTC.

The chain combines TRBV10-2 with TRBJ2-1; D possibly corresponds to TRBD2 (5 bases). This CDR3 is built from 14 residues. V was pared by 0 bases and J by 2 bases, with 5 bases between. Germline V gene lookup returns CDR1 WSHSY and CDR2 SAAADI. The CDR3 sequence: CASSESEAYNEQFF. DNA of the CDR3: TGCGCCAGCAGTGAGTCGGAGGCCTACAATGAGCAGTTCTTC.

Many counts were recorded for this clonotype. The chain uses TRBV30 and TRBJ1-1; possible D gene TRBD1, 6 bases. Germline V lookup: CDR1 GTSNPN, CDR2 SVGIG (reference sequence). V lost 1 base, J lost 7 bases, and 13 bases lay in between. The CDR3 spans 13 residues. CDR3 sequence: CAWSGILQGEAFF. The CDR3 DNA sequence: TGTGCCTGGAGTGGGATTCTACAGGGTGAAGCTTTCTTT.

The chain couples TRBV3-1 to TRBJ1-6; TRBD1 matches 7 bases. The V gene end was trimmed by 4 bases and the J gene end by 5 bases; junction bases not matched to a gene: 14. Germline V gene lookup returns CDR1 LGHDT and CDR2 YNNKEL (reference sequence). There are 18 residues in the CDR3. CDR3 sequence: CASSPHTRQGIHNSPLHF. In DNA form, the CDR3 reads TGTGCCAGCAGCCCCCATACTCGACAGGGCATCCATAATTCACCCCTCCACTTT.

The chain links TRBV28 to TRBJ1-2; TRBD1 aligns across 7 bases. The CDR3 spans 12 residues. Germline CDR1 MDHEN, CDR2 SYDVKM. The V segment lost 8 bases and the J segment 6 bases; nucleotides outside the gene matches: 6. The CDR3 coding sequence is TGTGCCAGCCGACAGGGTGAAAATGGCTACACCTTC. Protein sequence: CASRQGENGYTF.

The gene calls are TRBV7-9 and TRBJ2-7; D is tentatively TRBD1 or TRBD2 (6 bases each). Trimming shortened V by 5 bases and J by 5 bases, and 22 bases separated the two germline ends. Germline CDR1 reads SEHNR; CDR2 reads FQNEAQ (reference sequence). The CDR3 has 16 amino acids. The CDR3 region has the DNA TGTGCCAGCAGCCTTGGTCGGGGGCCATGGCGGAACGAGCAGTACTTC. Its translation: CASSLGRGPWRNEQYF.

This clonotype was seen only a few times. The chain has TRBV6-9 and TRBJ2-6, with 8 bases matching TRBD1. Unmatched junction bases numbered 5, after V lost 4 bases and J lost 0 bases. This CDR3 has 17 amino acids. Germline V lookup: CDR1 MNHGY, CDR2 SVAAGI. CDR3 sequence reads: CASSWGTGPSGANVLTF. The DNA for the CDR3 is TGTGCCAGCAGTTGGGGGACAGGCCCCTCTGGGGCCAACGTCCTGACTTTC.

The chain carries TRBV14 and TRBJ2-1, with 9 bases that match TRBD2. The closer fit of TRBJ2-5 to the DNA end suggests the J call may be wrong. The CDR3 is made up of 19 amino acids. Per the germline V gene, CDR1 is SGHDN and CDR2 is FVKESK. CDR3 protein: CASSQDWFSTSGRGQTQYF. The CDR3 DNA is TGTGCCAGCAGCCAAGACTGGTTCTCGACTAGCGGTAGAGGGCAGACCCAGTACTTC.

This clonotype was observed a few times. The DNA for the CDR3 is TGTGCCAGCAGCAACAGACAGGGACGGGGAGAGACCCAGTACTTC. It yields the protein CASSNRQGRGETQYF. The chain has TRBV13 and TRBJ2-5, with TRBD1 matching over 7 bases. This CDR3 is built from 15 residues. J gave up 4 bases and V 5 bases, and 10 bases lay outside the gene matches. Germline V gives CDR1 PRHDT, CDR2 FYEKMQ (reference sequence). The variable domain in full, with the rest retrieved from reference TRBV13 and TRBJ2-5, is AAGVIQSPRHLIKEKRETATLKCYPIPRHDTVYWYQQGPGQDPQFLISFYEKMQSDKGSIPDRFSAQQFSDYHSELNMSSLELGDSALYFCASSNRQGRGETQYFGPGTRLLVL.